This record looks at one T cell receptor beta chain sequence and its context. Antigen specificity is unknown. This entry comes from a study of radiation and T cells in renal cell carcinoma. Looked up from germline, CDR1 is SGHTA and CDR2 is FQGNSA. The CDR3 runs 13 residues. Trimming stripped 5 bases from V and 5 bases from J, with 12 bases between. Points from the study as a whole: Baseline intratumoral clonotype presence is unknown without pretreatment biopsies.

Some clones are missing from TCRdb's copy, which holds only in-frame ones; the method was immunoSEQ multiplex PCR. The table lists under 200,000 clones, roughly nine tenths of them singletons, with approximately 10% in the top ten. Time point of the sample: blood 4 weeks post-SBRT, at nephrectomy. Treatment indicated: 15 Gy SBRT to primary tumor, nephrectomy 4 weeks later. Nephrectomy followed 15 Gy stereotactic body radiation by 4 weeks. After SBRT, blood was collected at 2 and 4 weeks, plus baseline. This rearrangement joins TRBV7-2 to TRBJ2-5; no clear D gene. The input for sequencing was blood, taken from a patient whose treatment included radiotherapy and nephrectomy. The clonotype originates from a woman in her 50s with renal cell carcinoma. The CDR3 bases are TGTGCCAGCAGCCCCGAAGGGTGGGAGACCCAGTACTTC. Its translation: CASSPEGWETQYF.